Following are 26 T cell receptor beta chains from one sample sequenced in a study of shared clonotypes between healthy human individuals. CD8 cells regarded as naive lacked CD45RO, were positively chosen for CCR7, and omitted terminally differentiated effector memory CD45RA+ cells. Method: immunoSEQ multiplex PCR; TCRdb's copy keeps in-frame clones and lacks some. The sample lists approximately 2,000,000 clones, roughly 93% occurring once. Specimen: naive CD8+ T cells from PBMCs. These receptors were obtained from a man younger than 35 in good health. Some clones in this sample may be carry-over from other donors' samples.

The V and J genes are TRBV14 and TRBJ1-1; D not resolved. The CDR3 runs 13 residues. From germline, CDR1 is SGHDN and CDR2 FVKESK. With 2 bases removed from V and 4 bases from J, the gap between germline ends came to 8 bases. The chain's CDR3 is CASSQLTLTEAFF. The CDR3 nucleotides read TGTGCCAGCAGCCAACTTACGCTCACTGAAGCTTTCTTT.

The chain has TRBV19 and TRBJ2-1, with 9 positions matching TRBD2. The CDR3 is 16 residues long. Unmatched junction bases numbered 5, after V lost 5 bases and J lost 0 bases. The germline V gene has CDR1 LNHDA and CDR2 SQIVND (reference sequence). CDR3 region: CASSATSGPSYNEQFF. As DNA, the CDR3 is TGTGCCAGTAGTGCGACTAGCGGACCCTCCTACAATGAGCAGTTCTTC.

This chain uses TRBV5-1 with TRBJ2-3; 12 positions agree with TRBD1. The CDR3 has 16 residues. Per germline, CDR1 SGHRS and CDR2 YFSETQ. Germline trimming cut 4 bases from V and 2 bases from J; bases unmatched to any gene: 5. The CDR3 spells CASSTGTGGLTDTQYF. The CDR3 DNA follows: TGCGCCAGCAGCACAGGGACAGGGGGCCTCACAGATACGCAGTATTTT.

The chain employs TRBV6-1 and TRBJ1-4, with D uncertain. The CDR3 loop spans 15 amino acids. The V gene's germline CDR1 is MNHNS and CDR2 SASEGT. V was shortened by 3 bases and J by 0 bases, with 8 bases between the two germline ends. The DNA for the CDR3 is TGTGCCAGCAGTGATGAGGGAGCAACTAATGAAAAACTGTTTTTT. This encodes CASSDEGATNEKLFF.

The chain has TRBV6-1 and TRBJ2-7; tentatively, D is TRBD1 (5 bases). Germline V gene sequence: CDR1 MNHNS, CDR2 SASEGT. Trimming left V 3 bases short and J 0 bases short, with 15 bases between. There are 16 residues in the CDR3. CDR3 protein: CASSDYHRKSSYEQYF. CDR3 bases: TGTGCCAGCAGTGATTATCACAGGAAGAGCTCCTACGAGCAGTACTTC.

This chain uses TRBV28 with TRBJ1-5; tentative D call: TRBD1 (5 bases). The CDR3 totals 14 residues. V was clipped by 2 bases and J by 3 bases, with 8 bases between them. Germline CDR1 reads MDHEN; CDR2 reads SYDVKM. The CDR3 spells CASSLIRDNQPQHF. As DNA, the CDR3 is TGTGCCAGCAGTTTAATCAGGGACAATCAGCCCCAGCATTTT.

The rearrangement joins TRBV11-2 to TRBJ2-7, with 11 nucleotides matching TRBD2. Trimming took 5 bases from V and 2 from J; bases not matched to a gene: 2. The germline V gene has CDR1 SGHAT and CDR2 FQNNGV. CDR3 length: 14 amino acids. Here the CDR3 reads CASSNSGRAYEQYF. For the CDR3, the DNA is TGTGCCAGCAGCAATAGCGGGAGGGCCTACGAGCAGTACTTC.

The chain couples TRBV6-1 to TRBJ1-3, with a weak D call TRBD1 (5 bases). V was cut by 4 bases and J by 4 bases, with 17 bases left in between. CDR3 length: 16 amino acids. Germline CDR1 MNHNS, CDR2 SASEGT. The CDR3 sequence: CASSGVRDAEGNTIYF. DNA of the CDR3: TGTGCCAGCAGTGGGGTCAGGGACGCCGAGGGAAACACCATATATTTT.

The rearrangement links TRBV5-6 to TRBJ1-5; D not certain. Per germline, CDR1 SGHDT and CDR2 YYEEEE. The CDR3 extends over 15 amino acids. Between the trimmed V and J ends, which lost 4 bases and 3 bases, there was a span of 14 bases. CDR3 DNA sequence: TGTGCCAGCAGCGCGCAAAGTTGGGCCAATCAGCCCCAGCATTTT. It yields the protein CASSAQSWANQPQHF.

Concerning this clone: The same CDR3 arises from other DNA sequences in this sample as well. This chain joins TRBV27 and TRBJ2-3, with TRBD2 identical over 7 bases. The V gene's germline CDR1 is MNHEY and CDR2 SMNVEV (reference sequence). The CDR3 loop spans 15 amino acids. The junction had 8 bases not matched to a gene; V was cut back by 8 bases and J by 0 bases. DNA of the CDR3: TGTGCCAGCTCCCTTTCACTAGCGAGCACAGATACGCAGTATTTT. Its protein product is CASSLSLASTDTQYF.

This chain uses TRBV7-9 with TRBJ2-3; D might be TRBD2 (6 bases). Germline V gene data show CDR1 as SEHNR and CDR2 as FQNEAQ (reference sequence). The CDR3 consists of 15 residues. V was trimmed by 4 bases and J by 1 base, leaving 12 bases between them. The CDR3: CASSWAGWGTDTQYF. The CDR3 DNA follows: TGTGCCAGCAGCTGGGCGGGGTGGGGCACAGATACGCAGTATTTT.

The chain uses TRBV7-7 and TRBJ1-1; no firm D call. This CDR3 is 13 amino acids long. Trimming shortened V by 5 bases and J by 0 bases, and 7 bases separated the two germline ends. Germline V lookup: CDR1 SSHAT, CDR2 FNYEAQ (reference sequence). CDR3 DNA: TGTGCCAGCAGCATATCAGTGAACACTGAAGCTTTCTTT. Protein product: CASSISVNTEAFF.

This chain uses TRBV5-1 with TRBJ2-7; D perhaps matches TRBD1 (5 bases). From germline, CDR1 is SGHRS and CDR2 YFSETQ. The CDR3 has 14 residues. V was clipped by 1 base and J by 3 bases, with 11 bases between them. The CDR3 nucleotides read TGCGCCAGCAGCTTGATCCAGGGTAACTACGAGCAGTACTTC. It codes for CASSLIQGNYEQYF. Full variable domain (missing parts from reference TRBV5-1 and TRBJ2-7): KAGVTQTPRYLIKTRGQQVTLSCSPISGHRSVSWYQQTPGQGLQFLFEYFSETQRNKGNFPGRFSGRQFSNSRSEMNVSTLELGDSALYLCASSLIQGNYEQYFGPGTRLTVT.

Note on this clone: The sample contains more than one DNA sequence encoding this CDR3. The chain is built from TRBV27 and TRBJ2-4; D is undetermined. V shed 0 bases and J shed 1 base, with 4 bases lying between them. The CDR3 covers 14 residues. Per the germline V gene, CDR1 is MNHEY and CDR2 is SMNVEV (reference sequence). CDR3 in DNA: TGTGCCAGCAGTTTATCGGGGGCCAAAAACATTCAGTACTTC. It specifies CASSLSGAKNIQYF.

This chain connects TRBV14 to TRBJ2-7; D may match TRBD1 or TRBD2 (5 bases each). Between the trimmed V and J ends, which lost 1 base and 2 bases, there was a span of 12 bases. Germline loops: CDR1 SGHDN, CDR2 FVKESK. The CDR3 extends over 15 amino acids. The CDR3: CASSQGPGPTYEQYF. The CDR3 DNA reads as TGTGCCAGCAGCCAAGGTCCGGGACCGACCTACGAGCAGTACTTC.

The chain has TRBV6-4 and TRBJ2-3, with D perhaps matching TRBD2 (5 bases). Germline V gives CDR1 MRHNA, CDR2 SNTAGT. The CDR3 is 15 residues long. V shed 0 bases and J shed 2 bases, with 9 bases lying between them. CDR3 sequence: CASSDSGSATDTQYF. The CDR3 DNA follows: TGTGCCAGCAGTGACTCAGGTAGCGCCACAGATACGCAGTATTTT.

V gene TRBV7-9 combines with J gene TRBJ2-1, with 7 bases lining up with TRBD2. Germline lookup yields CDR1 SEHNR and CDR2 FQNEAQ (reference sequence). J gave up 6 bases and V 0 bases, and 14 bases lay outside the gene matches. There are 18 residues in the CDR3. The CDR3 loop reads CASSLALAVRPGANEQFF. CDR3 bases: TGTGCCAGCAGCTTAGCCCTAGCGGTGAGACCCGGAGCCAATGAGCAGTTCTTC.

This chain joins TRBV4-2 and TRBJ2-1; 13 bases are shared with TRBD2. Unmatched junction bases numbered 5, after V lost 2 bases and J lost 7 bases. Germline V gives CDR1 LGHNA, CDR2 YNFKEQ. The CDR3 runs 16 residues. The DNA for the CDR3 is TGTGCCAGCAGCCAAACGGGACTAGCGGGACGGAATGAGCAGTTCTTC. It yields the protein CASSQTGLAGRNEQFF.

The rearrangement joins TRBV11-2 to TRBJ2-7; no firm D call. The CDR3 has 14 amino acids. V was trimmed by 3 bases and J by 2 bases, leaving 11 bases between them. Germline CDR1 SGHAT, CDR2 FQNNGV. This CDR3 is CASSFSVSTYEQYF. The DNA of the CDR3 is TGTGCCAGCAGCTTCAGCGTGAGTACCTACGAGCAGTACTTC. Complete variable domain (other parts from reference TRBV11-2 and TRBJ2-7): EAGVAQSPRYKIIEKRQSVAFWCNPISGHATLYWYQQILGQGPKLLIQFQNNGVVDDSQLPKDRFSAERLKGVDSTLKIQPAKLEDSAVYLCASSFSVSTYEQYFGPGTRLTVT.

This clone occurred once. V is TRBV11-2 and J is TRBJ2-1; 8 nucleotides align to TRBD1. CDR1 and CDR2 from the germline V gene are SGHAT and FQNNGV. The CDR3 has 15 amino acids. V lost 7 bases, J lost 0 bases, and 5 bases stayed unmatched. The DNA for the CDR3 is TGTGCCAGCACCCGGACAGGGAGCTCCTACAATGAGCAGTTCTTC. Its protein product is CASTRTGSSYNEQFF.

This chain uses TRBV28 with TRBJ1-5, with TRBD1 matching over 7 bases. This CDR3 comprises 13 residues. CDR1 is MDHEN, CDR2 SYDVKM, per germline. V dropped 7 bases and J dropped 7; count of bases not matched to a gene: 7. The chain's CDR3 is CASNRGFRQPQHF. The DNA for the CDR3 is TGTGCCAGCAACAGGGGTTTCCGCCAGCCCCAGCATTTT.

The table lists this clone with a few counts. This chain joins TRBV12-5 and TRBJ1-1, with D hard to call. Germline V gene sequence: CDR1 LGHNT, CDR2 FRNRAP. The germline V and J ends were trimmed by 3 bases and 1 base, with 9 bases remaining between them. The CDR3 is 14 residues long. CDR3 in amino acids: CASGFAPANTEAFF. CDR3 DNA: TGTGCTAGTGGTTTCGCCCCAGCGAACACTGAAGCTTTCTTT.

This sequence joins TRBV19 and TRBJ2-1; 10 nucleotides line up with TRBD2. The CDR3 length is 15 residues. The V segment lost 1 base and the J segment 7 bases; nucleotides outside the gene matches: 4. Germline CDR1 and CDR2: LNHDA and SQIVND (reference sequence). CDR3 amino acids: CASSIGLAGANEQFF. In DNA form, the CDR3 reads TGTGCCAGTAGTATAGGGCTAGCGGGAGCGAATGAGCAGTTCTTC.

The J gene is TRBJ2-1, the V gene TRBV2; D may be TRBD2 (6 bases). This CDR3 spans 15 amino acids. V lost 4 bases and J lost 1, with 11 bases in between. CDR1 is SNHLY and CDR2 is FYNNEI in the germline V gene. Written as DNA, the CDR3 is TGTGCCAGCAGTGCGGGCGGGATATCCTACAATGAGCAGTTCTTC. This gives the protein CASSAGGISYNEQFF.

This clone was seen once. The gene calls are TRBV27 and TRBJ2-1, with D maybe TRBD1 (6 bases). Germline CDR1 MNHEY, CDR2 SMNVEV (reference sequence). The V gene lost 3 bases and the J gene lost 4 bases, with 16 bases spanning the gap. This CDR3 comprises 16 residues. The CDR3 nucleotides read TGTGCCAGCAGTTTCCTGGGGGCAGGAGTATACAATGAGCAGTTCTTC. The encoded protein is CASSFLGAGVYNEQFF.

The gene calls are TRBV7-2 and TRBJ2-7; TRBD2 aligns across 9 bases. With V trimmed by 5 bases and J by 2 bases, 10 bases remained unmatched. This CDR3 region has 16 residues. Per the germline V gene, CDR1 is SGHTA and CDR2 is FQGNSA. The DNA of the CDR3 is TGTGCCAGCAGCAGGGGATTAGCGGGAGCAGCCTACGAGCAGTACTTC. This gives the protein CASSRGLAGAAYEQYF.